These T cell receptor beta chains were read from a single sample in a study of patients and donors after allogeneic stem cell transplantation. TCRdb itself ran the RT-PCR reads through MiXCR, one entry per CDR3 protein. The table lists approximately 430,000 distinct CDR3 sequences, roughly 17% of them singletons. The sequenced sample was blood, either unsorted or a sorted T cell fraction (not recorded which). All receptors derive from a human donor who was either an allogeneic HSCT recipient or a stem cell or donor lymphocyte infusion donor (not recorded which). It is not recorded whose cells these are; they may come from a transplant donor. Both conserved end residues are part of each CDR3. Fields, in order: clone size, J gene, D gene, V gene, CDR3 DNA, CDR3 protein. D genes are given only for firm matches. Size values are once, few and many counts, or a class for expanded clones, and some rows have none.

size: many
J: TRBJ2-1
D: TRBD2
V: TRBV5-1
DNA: TGCGCCAGCAGCTTGATTCGTTCCGGGACTAGCGGGAGGAAATCCTACAATGAGCAGTTCTTC
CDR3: CASSLIRSGTSGRKSYNEQFF

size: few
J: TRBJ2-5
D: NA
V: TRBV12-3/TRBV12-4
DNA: TGTGCCAGCAGTTTGGTAGGGGTGGTGGAGACCCAGTACTTC
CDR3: CASSLVGVVETQYF

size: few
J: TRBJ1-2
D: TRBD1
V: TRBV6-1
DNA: TGTGCCAGCAGTCCCGGGACAGCCCAGGGCTACACCTTC
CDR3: CASSPGTAQGYTF

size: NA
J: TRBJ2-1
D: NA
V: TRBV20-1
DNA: TGCAGTGCTGAAAACAATGAGCAGTTCTTC
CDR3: CSAENNEQFF

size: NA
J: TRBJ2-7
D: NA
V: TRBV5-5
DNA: TGTGCCAGCAGCCCGACTAGTATCGAGCAGTACTTC
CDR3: CASSPTSIEQYF

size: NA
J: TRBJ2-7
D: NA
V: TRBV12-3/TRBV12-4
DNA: TGTGCCACCGGGACTGACACCTACGAGCAGTACTTC
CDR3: CATGTDTYEQYF

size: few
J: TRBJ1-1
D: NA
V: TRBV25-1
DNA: TGTGCCAGCAGTAAGAGACAGAGCACTGAAGCTTTCTTT
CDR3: CASSKRQSTEAFF

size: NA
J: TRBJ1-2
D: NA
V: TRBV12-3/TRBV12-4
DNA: TGTGCCAGCAGTTTTGGAGGGGCGTATGGCTACACCTTC
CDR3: CASSFGGAYGYTF

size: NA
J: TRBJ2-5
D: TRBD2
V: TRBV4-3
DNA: TGCGCCAGCAGCCAAGCGGTGGGGACTAGCGGGGGGTACCAAGAGACCCAGTACTTC
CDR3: CASSQAVGTSGGYQETQYF

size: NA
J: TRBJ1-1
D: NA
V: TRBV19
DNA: TGTGCCAGTAATCGACAGGTCTCGGCCTTGATGAACACTGAAGCTTTCTTT
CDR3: CASNRQVSALMNTEAFF

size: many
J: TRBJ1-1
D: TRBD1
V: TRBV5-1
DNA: TGCGCCAGCAGCGGATACAGGGGGCAAACTGAAGCTTTCTTT
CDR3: CASSGYRGQTEAFF

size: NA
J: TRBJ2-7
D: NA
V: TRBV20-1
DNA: TGCAGTGCCACCACCCGAACGGAGCAGTACTTC
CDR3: CSATTRTEQYF

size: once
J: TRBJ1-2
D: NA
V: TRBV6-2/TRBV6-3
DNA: TGTGCCAGCAGTTACCGGCGAAATGGACGGCCTAACTATGGCTACACCTTC
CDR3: CASSYRRNGRPNYGYTF

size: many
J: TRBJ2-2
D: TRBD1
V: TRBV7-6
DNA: TGTGCCAGCAGCTTAGCGTATGGACAGGACATGCTGTTTTTT
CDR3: CASSLAYGQDMLFF

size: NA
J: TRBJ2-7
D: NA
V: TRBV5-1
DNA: TGCGCCAGCAGCTTGGGGGCCGTCAGGGCCTACGAGCAGTACTTC
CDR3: CASSLGAVRAYEQYF

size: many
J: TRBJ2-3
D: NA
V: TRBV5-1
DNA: TGCGCCAGCAGCTTGATCCGGAAAAGCACAGATACGCAGTATTTT
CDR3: CASSLIRKSTDTQYF

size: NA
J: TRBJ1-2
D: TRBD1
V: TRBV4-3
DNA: TGCGCCAGCAGCCCGCGACAGGGGATTAGTGGCTACACCTTC
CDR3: CASSPRQGISGYTF

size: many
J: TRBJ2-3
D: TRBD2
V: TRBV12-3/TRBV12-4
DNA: TGTGCCAGCAGAGCTCTAGCGGGGGGTGCCTATACGCAGTATTTT
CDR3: CASRALAGGAYTQYF

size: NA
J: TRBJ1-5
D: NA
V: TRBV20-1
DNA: TGCAGTGCTAGAGGTGGGTCTTGGGCCTGGAAATGGGGAGGCAATCAGCCCCAGCATTTT
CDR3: CSARGGSWAWKWGGNQPQHF

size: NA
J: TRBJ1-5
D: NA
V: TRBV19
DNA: TGTGCCACTCGGGACTTTTATAGCAATCAGCCCCAGCATTTT
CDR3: CATRDFYSNQPQHF

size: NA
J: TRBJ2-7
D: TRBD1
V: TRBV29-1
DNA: TGCAGCGTTGCCTATCCAACACGCTTTACCGGGACAGTCCCCTACGAGCAGTACTTC
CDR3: CSVAYPTRFTGTVPYEQYF

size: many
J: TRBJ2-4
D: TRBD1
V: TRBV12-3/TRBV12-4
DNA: TGTGCCAGCAGTGACAGGGGGCGAGCCAAAAACATTCAGTACTTC
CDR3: CASSDRGRAKNIQYF

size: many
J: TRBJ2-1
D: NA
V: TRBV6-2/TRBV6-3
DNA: TGTGCCAGCAGTCCCGACACATACAATGAGCAGTTCTTC
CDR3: CASSPDTYNEQFF

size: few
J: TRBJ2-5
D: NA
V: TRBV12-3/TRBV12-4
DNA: TGTGCCAGCAGTTTTCTCCTAGCCGAGACCCAGTACTTC
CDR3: CASSFLLAETQYF